This T cell receptor beta chain was sequenced during a study of blood T cell repertoires in COVID-19. Sequencing was performed with immunoSEQ multiplex PCR; in TCRdb, only in-frame clones are kept and a portion is missing. The sample contains 200,000 or so clones, about 80% of which appear only once. This clone was detected only once. V lost 3 bases and J lost 0, with 9 bases in between. The CDR3 totals 14 residues. Germline V lookup: CDR1 SGHNT, CDR2 YYREEE (reference sequence). The chain joins TRBV5-4 to TRBJ1-2; D perhaps matches TRBD1 (6 bases). The TCR was taken from a woman in her 30s who had recovered from COVID-19. The source material was peripheral blood. CDR3 residues: CASSWTEANYGYTF. The CDR3 DNA is TGTGCCAGCAGCTGGACAGAAGCTAACTATGGCTACACCTTC.